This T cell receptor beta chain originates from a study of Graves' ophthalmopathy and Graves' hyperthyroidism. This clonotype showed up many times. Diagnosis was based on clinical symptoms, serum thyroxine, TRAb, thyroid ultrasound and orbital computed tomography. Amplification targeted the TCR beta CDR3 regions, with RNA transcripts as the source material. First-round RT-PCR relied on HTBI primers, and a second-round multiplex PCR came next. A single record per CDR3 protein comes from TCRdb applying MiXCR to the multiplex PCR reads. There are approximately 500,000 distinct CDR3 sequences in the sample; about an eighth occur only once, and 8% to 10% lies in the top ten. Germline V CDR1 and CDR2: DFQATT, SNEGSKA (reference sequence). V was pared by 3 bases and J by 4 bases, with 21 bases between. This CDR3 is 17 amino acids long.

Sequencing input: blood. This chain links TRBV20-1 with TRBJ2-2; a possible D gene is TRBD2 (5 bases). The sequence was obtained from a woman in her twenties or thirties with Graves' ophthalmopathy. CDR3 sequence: CSARAPHPWAGTGELFF. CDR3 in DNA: TGCAGTGCTAGGGCCCCCCACCCATGGGCGGGCACCGGGGAGCTGTTTTTT.